This passage covers 2 T cell receptor beta chains from one sample sequenced in a study of patients and donors after allogeneic stem cell transplantation. TCRdb itself ran the RT-PCR reads through MiXCR, one entry per CDR3 protein. The sample has about 400,000 distinct CDR3 sequences; approximately 16% are singletons. Sequencing used blood, either unsorted or a sorted T cell fraction (not recorded which). These receptors were collected from a human donor who was either an allogeneic HSCT recipient or a stem cell or donor lymphocyte infusion donor (not recorded which). It is not recorded whose cells these are; they may come from a transplant donor.

A few counts support this clonotype. The chain has TRBV6-5 and TRBJ2-3, with 7 bases matching TRBD2. The V and J ends lost 2 bases and 2 bases, in that order; junction bases with no gene match: 4. The CDR3 loop spans 15 amino acids. The V gene's germline CDR1 is MNHEY and CDR2 SVGAGI. The CDR3 DNA is TGTGCCAGCAGTTACGCGGCGGGGGACACAGATACGCAGTATTTT. Encoded protein: CASSYAAGDTDTQYF.

This clonotype has more than one count but fewer than ten. The V call is TRBV7-9, the J call TRBJ2-3; no clear D. The CDR3 contains 15 residues. V was trimmed by 7 bases and J by 0 bases, leaving 14 bases between them. Germline lookup yields CDR1 SEHNR and CDR2 FQNEAQ (reference sequence). The CDR3 sequence: CASTPRASSTDTQYF. CDR3 bases: TGTGCCAGCACACCCCGGGCTTCTAGCACAGATACGCAGTATTTT.